The 28 T cell receptor beta chains given below trace back to one sample, sequenced in a study of shared clonotypes between healthy human individuals. Clones were read by immunoSEQ multiplex PCR, and TCRdb kept only the in-frame ones, dropping some. The sample has around 500,000 clones, 70% to 85% seen once. The sequenced sample consisted of PBMCs. The receptors come from a woman between 40 and 55 years old in good health. Some clones in this sample may be carry-over from other donors' samples.

This chain joins TRBV15 and TRBJ1-2; 8 bases line up with TRBD1. The CDR3 is 14 amino acids. V was pared by 5 bases and J by 8 bases, with 10 bases of the junction left unmatched. Germline V gene data show CDR1 as LNHNV and CDR2 as YYDKDF (reference sequence). As DNA, the CDR3 is TGTGCCACCAGCGTACTACAGGGGGAAGGCGGCTACACCTTC. This encodes CATSVLQGEGGYTF.

This clone came up a few times. The CDR3 DNA reads TGTGCCTGGAAAGTGAACACTGAAGCTTTCTTT. This sequence encodes CAWKVNTEAFF. The V and J genes are TRBV30 and TRBJ1-1; D remains ambiguous. Deletions cut 4 bases from V and 0 bases from J, with 3 bases between. The germline gives CDR1 GTSNPN, CDR2 SVGIG (reference sequence). This CDR3 has 11 residues.

This clone has more than one count but fewer than ten. DNA of the CDR3: TGTGCCAGCTCACCACCGGGGAATGAAAAACTGTTTTTT. Its protein product is CASSPPGNEKLFF. This rearrangement joins TRBV18 to TRBJ1-4, with D unresolved. CDR1 is KGHSH and CDR2 is LQKENI in the germline V gene. V lost 0 bases and J lost 5, with 4 bases in between. The CDR3 length is 13 residues.

This chain joins TRBV5-1 and TRBJ1-2; D is unclear. CDR3 length equals 13 residues. Germline V gene sequence: CDR1 SGHRS, CDR2 YFSETQ. V lost 3 bases and J lost 3, with 9 bases in between. CDR3 protein: CASSYGSYYGYTF. CDR3 in DNA: TGCGCCAGCAGCTATGGAAGCTACTATGGCTACACCTTC.

This chain joins TRBV10-3 and TRBJ1-1; 10 bases are a match to TRBD1. J gave up 3 bases and V 6 bases, and 4 bases lay outside the gene matches. Germline V gene data show CDR1 as ENHRY and CDR2 as SYGVKD. The CDR3 consists of 14 residues. In nucleotides, the CDR3 is TGTGCCATCAGGGGACAGGGGTTGGACACTGAAGCTTTCTTT. Translated, it gives CAIRGQGLDTEAFF.

V is TRBV5-1 and J is TRBJ2-7; 8 positions match TRBD1. CDR3 size: 15 residues. The J segment lost 5 bases and the V segment lost 0 bases, leaving 7 bases of the junction unmatched. CDR1 and CDR2 (germline): SGHRS, YFSETQ. The CDR3: CASSLGGTGVNEQYF. The CDR3 region has the DNA TGCGCCAGCAGCTTGGGGGGGACAGGAGTAAACGAGCAGTACTTC.

As to this clone: One junction end does not reproduce the germline sequence, and a read error may be involved. J is TRBJ2-2 and V is TRBV29-1; TRBD2 matches at 14 bases. CDR1 is SQVTM and CDR2 is ANQGSEA in the germline V gene. The CDR3 is made up of 16 amino acids. CDR3 in amino acids: CSVGTSGSANNGELFF. The DNA of the CDR3 is TGCAGCGTAGGGACTAGCGGGAGTGCGAACAACGGGGAGCTGTTTTTT.

In this sample, this clone turned up a few times. The DNA of the CDR3 is TGTGCCAGCAGTTCCCCTGGCAGGGGGTCTCGTTCTGGAGATACGCAGTATTTT. Protein: CASSSPGRGSRSGDTQYF. V usage is TRBV27 and J usage is TRBJ2-3; the match to TRBD1 covers 7 bases. Germline CDR1 MNHEY, CDR2 SMNVEV (reference sequence). Germline trimming cut 4 bases from V and 5 bases from J; bases unmatched to any gene: 18. The CDR3 has 18 residues.

The chain carries TRBV7-9 and TRBJ1-5; D is unresolved. Trimming took off 5 bases at V and 0 bases at J, with 5 bases between the two ends. Germline V gene data show CDR1 as SEHNR and CDR2 as FQNEAQ (reference sequence). This CDR3 spans 13 amino acids. CDR3 nucleotide sequence: TGTGCCAGCAGCCCAGGTAGCAATCAGCCCCAGCATTTT. Amino acids: CASSPGSNQPQHF.

The chain links TRBV19 to TRBJ2-5; D gene uncertain. The CDR3 extends over 14 amino acids. Deletions cut 0 bases from V and 1 base from J, with 6 bases between. Germline V gene lookup returns CDR1 LNHDA and CDR2 SQIVND (reference sequence). In DNA, the CDR3 is TGTGCCAGTAGTATAGATCACAGCCAAGAGACCCAGTACTTC. Its translation is CASSIDHSQETQYF.

V usage is TRBV5-4 and J usage is TRBJ2-7, with 9 positions matching TRBD2. This CDR3 has 14 residues. The V gene end was trimmed by 2 bases and the J gene end by 2 bases; junction bases not matched to a gene: 2. From germline, CDR1 is SGHNT and CDR2 YYREEE (reference sequence). The CDR3 DNA reads as TGTGCCAGCAGCTTTAGCGGGAGTGCCTACGAGCAGTACTTC. Its protein is CASSFSGSAYEQYF.

The gene calls are TRBV9 and TRBJ2-5, with 11 nucleotides matching TRBD1. The end of the DNA is better explained by TRBJ2-7, so the J call may be wrong. Germline V lookup: CDR1 SGDLS, CDR2 YYNGEE. The CDR3 runs 14 residues. CDR3 sequence (DNA): TGTGCCAGCAGCTACGGGACAGGGGGCTACGAGCAGTACTTC. Translating gives CASSYGTGGYEQYF.

The genes are TRBV6-5 and TRBJ2-7; maybe TRBD1 (5 bases). In germline, CDR1 is MNHEY, CDR2 SVGAGI. CDR3 size: 11 residues. Trimming stripped 5 bases from V and 9 bases from J, with 11 bases between. The CDR3 region has the DNA TGTGCCAGCAGTACGCAGGGTTGGCAGTACTTC. Translation gives CASSTQGWQYF.

The V and J genes are TRBV19 and TRBJ2-2, with 8 bases matching TRBD1. Per germline, CDR1 LNHDA and CDR2 SQIVND (reference sequence). This CDR3 has 15 residues. V shed 4 bases and J 3 bases; nucleotides not matched to a gene: 4. DNA for the CDR3: TGTGCCAGTAGTACGACAGGGGTCGACACCGGGGAGCTGTTTTTT. Translated, it gives CASSTTGVDTGELFF. Variable domain in full (rest from reference TRBV19 and TRBJ2-2): DGGITQSPKYLFRKEGQNVTLSCEQNLNHDAMYWYRQDPGQGLRLIYYSQIVNDFQKGDIAEGYSVSREKKESFPLTVTSAQKNPTAFYLCASSTTGVDTGELFFGEGSRLTVL.

The V and J genes are TRBV7-9 and TRBJ1-2, with unresolved D. Germline V gene lookup returns CDR1 SEHNR and CDR2 FQNEAQ (reference sequence). CDR3 size: 14 residues. Trimming took 3 bases from V and 1 from J, leaving 9 bases between them. The CDR3, as DNA: TGTGCCAGCAGCTTCGGAATGATTAACTATGGCTACACCTTC. Residues: CASSFGMINYGYTF.

In regard to this clone: In the same sample, other DNA sequences code for this CDR3. The chain combines TRBV19 with TRBJ1-1; D is ambiguous. Germline CDR1 is LNHDA and CDR2 is SQIVND (reference sequence). The V and J ends lost 5 bases and 7 bases respectively, with 11 bases between them. The CDR3 consists of 12 residues. This CDR3 reads CASSERTGEAFF. In DNA, the CDR3 is TGTGCCAGTAGTGAGCGGACCGGTGAAGCTTTCTTT.

On this clone itself: Distinct nucleotide sequences in the sample also encode this CDR3. The CDR3 region is CASSRAGSEAFF. DNA of the CDR3: TGTGCCAGCTCACGAGCGGGCTCTGAAGCTTTCTTT. The chain combines TRBV18 with TRBJ1-1; D uncertain. This CDR3 region has 12 residues. CDR1 is KGHSH and CDR2 is LQKENI in the germline V gene. Trimming left V 4 bases short and J 6 bases short, with 9 bases between.

The chain couples TRBV20-1 to TRBJ2-3; D is unclear. The CDR3 totals 11 residues. Germline V gene sequence: CDR1 DFQATT, CDR2 SNEGSKA (reference sequence). Deletions cut 5 bases from V and 5 bases from J, with 8 bases between. The CDR3 region has the DNA TGCAGTGCTTCCAAGAGAGATACGCAGTATTTT. Translated: CSASKRDTQYF.

The chain employs TRBV19 and TRBJ2-3; TRBD2 agrees at 14 bases. In germline, CDR1 is LNHDA, CDR2 SQIVND (reference sequence). This CDR3 region has 18 residues. V dropped 5 bases and J dropped 0; count of bases not matched to a gene: 7. The CDR3 is CASSSGTSGSTSTDTQYF. The CDR3 region has the DNA TGTGCCAGTAGTTCCGGGACTAGCGGGAGCACTAGCACAGATACGCAGTATTTT.

This clone appeared once. V and J are TRBV5-1 and TRBJ2-1; 13 positions match TRBD2. Germline V lookup: CDR1 SGHRS, CDR2 YFSETQ. CDR3 length equals 16 residues. V was clipped by 0 bases and J by 9 bases; unmatched bases: 6. The CDR3 sequence is CASSLGIGTSGTEQFF. CDR3 nucleotide sequence: TGCGCCAGCAGCTTGGGAATTGGGACTAGCGGGACTGAGCAGTTCTTC.

Note on this clone: Other DNA sequences of this sample code for an identical CDR3. The genes are TRBV7-9 and TRBJ2-1, with 10 bases aligning to TRBD2. There are 15 residues in the CDR3. Germline V gives CDR1 SEHNR, CDR2 FQNEAQ (reference sequence). J gave up 5 bases and V 3 bases, and 4 bases lay outside the gene matches. This chain's CDR3 is CASSFRTSGHNEQFF. CDR3 bases: TGTGCCAGCAGCTTCCGGACTAGCGGACACAATGAGCAGTTCTTC.

Of note for this clone: Other nucleotide sequences in the sample specify the same CDR3. This sequence joins TRBV28 and TRBJ2-7, with 8 bases identical to TRBD1. Germline CDR1 is MDHEN and CDR2 is SYDVKM. Trimming cost V 3 bases and J 1 base; bases outside gene matches: 2. The CDR3 contains 14 residues. CDR3 amino acids: CASSFGQGSYEQYF. The DNA for the CDR3 is TGTGCCAGCAGTTTTGGACAGGGATCCTACGAGCAGTACTTC.

This chain uses TRBV2 with TRBJ1-2, with D tentatively TRBD1 (5 bases). This CDR3 has 12 residues. Germline V gives CDR1 SNHLY, CDR2 FYNNEI. V lost 5 bases to trimming and J lost 4 bases, with 8 bases between them. CDR3 in amino acids: CASSPGLYGYTF. CDR3 sequence (DNA): TGTGCCAGCAGTCCAGGGCTCTATGGCTACACCTTC.

The chain has TRBV7-8 and TRBJ2-5, with 11 bases lining up with TRBD1. The V gene end was trimmed by 5 bases and the J gene end by 7 bases; junction bases not matched to a gene: 12. Per the germline V gene, CDR1 is SGHVS and CDR2 is FQNEAQ. CDR3 length: 16 residues. The CDR3 DNA reads as TGTGCCAGCAGCCTCCACCTAGGACAGGGGGCGCGGACCCAGTACTTC. Protein product: CASSLHLGQGARTQYF.

The gene calls are TRBV5-1 and TRBJ1-4, with a tentative D call TRBD1 (5 bases). V was trimmed by 4 bases and J by 6 bases, leaving 16 bases between them. CDR3 size: 15 residues. Germline V lookup: CDR1 SGHRS, CDR2 YFSETQ. The CDR3 reads CASSPGRRPHEKLFF. The CDR3 bases are TGCGCCAGCAGCCCGGGGCGAAGGCCTCATGAAAAACTGTTTTTT.

DNA for the CDR3: TGTGCCAGCAGCCCCAAGCCGGGAGGGGTAACAGAGACCCAGTACTTC. Translating it yields CASSPKPGGVTETQYF. V usage is TRBV5-4 and J usage is TRBJ2-5; 8 bases are shared with TRBD2. CDR1 SGHNT and CDR2 YYREEE come from the germline V gene (reference sequence). The trim removed 4 bases at V and 4 bases at J, leaving 12 bases unmatched. This CDR3 contains 16 residues.

Concerning this clone itself: Other DNA sequences in this sample translate to the same CDR3. This chain connects TRBV6-1 to TRBJ1-2, with D maybe TRBD1 (5 bases). The CDR3 runs 15 residues. The germline gives CDR1 MNHNS, CDR2 SASEGT. Trimming pared 0 bases from V and 4 bases from J, leaving 12 bases between. The DNA of the CDR3 is TGTGCCAGCAGTGAAGCTGGGGGTGTAGGCTATGGCTACACCTTC. Encoded protein: CASSEAGGVGYGYTF.

This clone has at least ten counts. The chain is built from TRBV30 and TRBJ2-7, with D possibly TRBD2 on 5 matching bases. CDR1 and CDR2 from the germline V gene are GTSNPN and SVGIG (reference sequence). Trimming removed 3 bases at V and 3 bases at J, with 6 bases between. This CDR3 contains 11 residues. In DNA, the CDR3 is TGTGCCTGGAGCGAGGGCTACGAGCAGTACTTC. Translated: CAWSEGYEQYF.